This T cell receptor (beta chain) was captured by sequencing in a study of T cells in Graves' hyperthyroidism and ophthalmopathy. Study outcomes and limitations: Onset of ophthalmopathy came a median roughly 6.4 months after the model predicted it. In simple terms, a model built on 13 V-J features told ophthalmopathy apart from stable hyperthyroidism.

The trim removed 4 bases at V and 10 bases at J, leaving 4 bases unmatched. The germline CDR1 and CDR2 sequences are MDHEN and SYDVKM. This CDR3 is built from 14 residues. TCR beta CDR3 regions were amplified from RNA. With the HTBI primer set, the TCR CDR3 went through a first round of RT-PCR. TCRdb fed the multiplex PCR reads into MiXCR, producing one record per CDR3 protein. This sample yields under 400,000 distinct CDR3 sequences, of which 15% to 19% are seen a single time; roughly 26% belongs to the top ten. This clonotype was seen at least ten times. Its specificity is unknown. J is TRBJ2-1 and V is TRBV28; 13 nucleotides align to TRBD2. The TCR comes from a woman between 18 and 29 years old with Graves' hyperthyroidism that later progressed to Graves' ophthalmopathy. The specimen sequenced was blood. DNA of the CDR3: TGTGCCAGCAGTTCACCGGGACTAGCGGGAGAGCAGTTCTTC. It is translated as CASSSPGLAGEQFF.